This T cell receptor (beta chain) was recovered during a study of cytomegalovirus exposure and HLA in healthy donors (dated by TCRdb to about 2017). Background for the entire study: According to an earlier analysis of 587 of the donors, about 179 million T cells yielded 120 million or so unique TCR beta sequences and about 300 Gb of sequence data. An early release covering roughly 640 HLA-typed donors comprised approximately 300 gigabases of sequencing data and 85 million or so unique TCR sequences. Of the roughly 400 genotyped donors, approximately 82% fell in the genetic ancestry cluster associated with self-reported Caucasian donors. All discovery cohort repertoires had been generated using a single sequencing platform. A later genetic analysis took genome-wide SNP genotypes for about 55% of the roughly 670 donors and used that subset as a discovery cohort. HLA typing included class I and class II loci at four-digit resolution. Alongside the repertoire data, information on donor age, sex, ethnicity and CMV serostatus was compiled. Rather than drawing on any new phenotypic data, the later analysis identified candidate immune exposures from TCR beta sequences and the way those sequences occurred across donors. Along with the roughly 670-subject first cohort, a separate validation cohort of approximately 110 different subjects was used. The study profiled the T cell repertoires of some 610 subjects by immunosequencing and related them to cytomegalovirus serostatus. Among about 410 genotyped donors of the cohort, an average of roughly 230,000 unique TCR beta nucleotide sequences was sequenced per donor, of which about 18% were non-productive. Typing coverage differed by locus: A, B, C, DRB1 and DQB1 were typed in roughly 620-640 donors, DQA1 in roughly 510, DPA1 in some 610, and DPB1 in 400 to 480. Roughly 5 DR-DQ haplotypes were handled as single units for association and clustering, since linkage in the cohort was strong. The study was designed to test whether signatures of past pathogen exposure could be identified by cataloging public T cell receptors. To study patterns of TCR occurrence, a later analysis re-analyzed previously published TCR beta repertoires from 666 donors and added high-resolution HLA genotyping. To predict cytomegalovirus infection status, the study combined high-throughput TCR immunosequencing, statistical association of individual TCRs with disease status, and machine learning. In an earlier analysis of 587 of the donors, high-throughput TCR beta sequencing was used to judge whether each TCR beta V gene segment behaved as functional or pseudogenic. General findings and caveats noted by the study authors: The classifier was reported to diagnose cytomegalovirus status with high specificity and sensitivity in both the original and validation cohorts. Three of the identified cytomegalovirus-associated TCR beta chains were confirmed in vitro to be specific for cytomegalovirus antigens. A later analysis found that HLA-associated TCR beta chains were more clonally expanded and had lower generation probabilities than equally common non-associated chains. Presence/absence analyses assumed roughly uniform sequencing depth across donors, an assumption that may not hold. Correlated functional status among segregating V segments might reflect linkage disequilibrium, but an unknown experimental factor could not be ruled out. V-gene and J-gene trimming of TCR beta chains was associated with a missense DCLRE1C variant in a later genetic analysis, and the association was replicated in an independent cohort. Around 16 rarely observed V segments, including chromosome 9 orphons, were excluded from the earlier analysis of some 590 of the donors because counts were too low. Because the 87-base-pair reads could not distinguish some IMGT-functional V segments, including TRBV6-2 and TRBV6-3, those segments were excluded. At a false discovery rate of 0.05, a later analysis linked under 20,000 TCR beta sequences to specific HLA alleles. In a later analysis, most CMV-associated TCR beta chains were found to appear HLA-restricted, with HLA associations seemingly driven largely by CMV exposure. In the study, some 180 TCR beta chains were listed as associated with cytomegalovirus. Several of the top co-occurrence clusters appeared to be linked to parvovirus B19, influenza, CMV and Epstein-Barr virus, according to a later analysis. The only immune exposure information available for the cohort was CMV serostatus. The cohort was sequenced for TCR beta chains only, and without alpha or paired-chain data the features that could be detected were limited. The authors suggested that the approach could potentially be extended to other disease states and immunological phenotypes. While some public TCRs were present in many individuals, most TCR sequences turned up only very rarely across donors. Strong co-occurrence of HLA alleles, especially DR and DQ, made assigning TCR associations to individual alleles difficult. A further reported finding was that TCR beta sequences accurately predicted the HLA-A and HLA-B alleles for most subjects in the first cohort. A group of highly shared sequence variants was considered likely to be a technical artifact of the sequencing pipeline. In an earlier analysis of some 640 of the donors, most TCR beta V segments were observed in productive rearrangements about 87% or about 30% of the time, broadly matching IMGT annotations. Because HLA typing was missing for some donors at each locus, association tests included only the typed subset. In a later analysis, the rate of TCR association differed among HLA loci, with DRB1 alleles having the most associated TCRs and HLA-C alleles having the fewest. Compared with the roughly 710-donor mean, donors in an Asian-associated ancestry cluster had fewer N-insertions in productive TCRs, according to a later genetic analysis.

In regard to this clone: This clone's antigen is unknown. Base qualities are missing; no much larger clone stands one base away.

The cohort comprised 550 to 700 healthy bone marrow donors. At the time of sampling, every cohort member was nominally healthy, though immune exposures that went unrecorded were likely present. The donor was CMV seropositive and belonged to the group of a few hundred seropositive cohort members. Each donor provided a peripheral blood sample, and peripheral blood mononuclear cells were used for TCR beta sequencing. The Qiagen DNeasy Blood Extraction Kit was used to extract genomic DNA from the blood cell samples. Preparation of the library involved the immunoSEQ multiplex PCR assay. For the multiplex PCR, a mixture combining 60 forward primers for TCR Vbeta segments and 13 reverse primers for TCR Jbeta segments was used. A multiplex PCR assay on genomic DNA amplified the CDR3 region of rearranged TCR beta genes. Amplified TCR beta libraries were sequenced as 87-base-pair reads on the Illumina HiSeq System. As for how the authors treated the data: A later analysis counted about 80 million unique TCR beta chains across the 600 to 850 repertoires, and 9 million to 14 million of these chains were shared by at least two donors. A nearest-neighbor algorithm error-corrected the raw reads and collapsed the reads into unique sequences, merging closely related sequences to remove PCR and sequencing errors. Alignment of CDR3 sequences to IMGT reference sequences was used to assign V, D and J gene segments. For a sequence to be retained, a match of at least six nucleotides to both a V gene segment and a J gene segment was required. A rearrangement was called productive if the CDR3 had no stop codons and remained in frame with V and J, and every other rearrangement was called non-productive. CDR3 was defined according to IMGT convention as the region running from the second conserved V-encoded cysteine to the conserved J-encoded phenylalanine. The earlier analysis of about 560 of the donors excluded any sequence lacking an unambiguous match to a single V gene segment. In an earlier analysis of 587 of the donors, V segments were called functional above 56.7% productive rearrangements and were called segregating when the between-donor standard deviation exceeded 5%. To diagnose cytomegalovirus status from the catalog of TCR beta chain sequences, a statistical classification framework was built. V and J gene assignment, in a later analysis, came from comparing TCR nucleotide sequences with IMGT/GENE-DB human TR gene sequences. A later analysis assigned CDR3 sequences and most-parsimonious VDJ recombination scenarios with the TCRdist pipeline. A later analysis defined each TCR beta chain by its CDR3 amino acid sequence plus V-gene family, and excluded reads lacking a unique V-gene family. A later analysis removed several hundred highly shared, low-generation-probability nucleotide sequences to deal with suspected cross-contamination and a sequencing artifact. In a later analysis, a clonal expansion index for each public chain was calculated from normalized within-repertoire ranks of inferred template counts. A later analysis computed generation probabilities with a VDJ recombination model fitted to out-of-frame rearrangements, and checked the results against IGoR. Hypergeometric tests were used in a later analysis to score TCR-TCR, TCR-HLA and TCR-CMV co-occurrence, with a repertoire-size bias correction applied to the TCR pairs. A later analysis estimated false discovery rates by permuting HLA or CMV assignments 20 times. In a later analysis, co-occurring TCRs were grouped using DBSCAN, with TCRdist sequence similarity added in when clustering inside HLA-allele-positive subsets. For co-occurrence clustering, repertoires with fewer than 30,000 or more than 120,000 public chains were excluded, along with four to six repertoires with anomalous nucleotide sharing. Entries here come from immuneACCESS through TCRdb and include only in-frame sequences with V and J called. Some clones fail to appear in such tables; in the studies checked, an unresolved V gene covers under half of the shortfall, and the cause of the remainder is unknown. From that table come the V and J calls and clone size; the DNA was used to work out D and trimming. This sample is represented by more than 95,000 clones; about 85% of them were singletons. Under 5% of the sample is held by the ten biggest clonotypes.

Measured from the cysteine to the phenylalanine, the CDR3 is 16 residues long. CDR3 DNA is the only sequence kept; it has 48 bases, read in frame from the first base. Trimming takes 5 bases from V and 10 bases from J, and the germline ends sit 23 bases apart. CDR1 MGHRA and CDR2 YSYEKL were looked up in the germline V gene. The chain links TRBV4-1 with TRBJ1-4; too little of a D gene remains to name it. This sequence originates from a man aged 18 to 30 in good health and CMV-seropositive. Sequencing used PBMCs. The CDR3 protein sequence reads: CASSAVGGNGSGKLFF. In nucleotide form, the sequence is TGCGCCAGCAGCGCCGTCGGAGGGAATGGAAGCGGAAAACTGTTTTTT.